The 26 T cell receptor beta chains below all came from one sample that was sequenced in a study of blood T cell repertoires in COVID-19. Produced via immunoSEQ multiplex PCR; TCRdb's table is partial and in-frame only. The sample yields hundreds of thousands of clones, roughly nine tenths seen once. The sequencing sample was made of PBMCs or T cells enriched from blood (not recorded which). The source is a woman between 40 and 55 years old who had recovered from COVID-19.

This clone was seen repeatedly, ten times or more. V is TRBV19 and J is TRBJ2-3; weak D call: TRBD2 (5 bases). Germline V gene sequence: CDR1 LNHDA, CDR2 SQIVND (reference sequence). The CDR3 spans 15 residues. V dropped 5 bases and J dropped 1 base, with 13 bases sitting between them. The DNA of the CDR3 is TGTGCCAGTAGTTACTTAGGACTCCGCACAGATACGCAGTATTTT. This codes for CASSYLGLRTDTQYF.

V usage is TRBV2 and J usage is TRBJ2-7; D gene unclear. The germline V and J ends were trimmed by 7 bases and 0 bases, with 16 bases remaining between them. In germline, CDR1 is SNHLY, CDR2 FYNNEI. This CDR3 spans 15 amino acids. The CDR3 sequence: CASTLVPRSSYEQYF. CDR3 sequence (DNA): TGTGCCAGCACTCTAGTTCCAAGGAGCTCCTACGAGCAGTACTTC.

Only a few counts were recorded for this clone. V usage is TRBV11-3 and J usage is TRBJ2-3; perhaps TRBD2 as D (5 bases). Germline V lookup: CDR1 SGHNT, CDR2 YENEEA. CDR3 length equals 13 residues. V dropped 0 bases and J dropped 10 bases, with 11 bases sitting between them. CDR3 region: CASSLDLRGAQYF. The CDR3 bases are TGTGCCAGCAGCTTAGACCTTCGGGGTGCGCAGTATTTT.

The V call is TRBV19, the J call TRBJ2-1; D perhaps matches TRBD1 (5 bases). The CDR3 runs to 16 residues. V was clipped by 0 bases and J by 7 bases, with 16 bases between them. Germline CDR1 and CDR2: LNHDA and SQIVND (reference sequence). The DNA for the CDR3 is TGTGCCAGTAGTATAGAGGCCCAGGGAATTAGGAATGAGCAGTTCTTC. Translation gives CASSIEAQGIRNEQFF.

This rearrangement joins TRBV10-3 to TRBJ2-2; 10 positions agree with TRBD2. The CDR3 contains 15 residues. J gave up 6 bases and V 3 bases, and 4 bases lay outside the gene matches. Germline assignment: CDR1 ENHRY and CDR2 SYGVKD. The CDR3 loop reads CAISDLAGASGELFF. CDR3 in DNA: TGTGCCATCAGTGATCTAGCGGGAGCGTCCGGGGAGCTGTTTTTT.

This chain connects TRBV4-2 to TRBJ1-1; 8 positions match TRBD1. There are 16 residues in the CDR3. After removal of 3 bases from V and 0 bases from J, the junction contained 6 bases not matched to a gene. Germline-derived CDR1 and CDR2 are LGHNA and YNFKEQ. The CDR3 DNA is TGTGCCAGCAGCCATCGGGGACAGGAACTGAACACTGAAGCTTTCTTT. Protein: CASSHRGQELNTEAFF.

The chain is built from TRBV9 and TRBJ2-5, with TRBD2 matching 11 bases. Germline V CDR1 and CDR2: SGDLS, YYNGEE. This CDR3 is 16 amino acids long. After removal of 2 bases from V and 2 bases from J, the junction contained 5 bases not matched to a gene. CDR3 DNA sequence: TGTGCCAGCAGCGTTTCCGGGACTAGCGGTCAAGAGACCCAGTACTTC. Translation gives CASSVSGTSGQETQYF. The full variable domain, in which reference TRBV9 and TRBJ2-5 provide the parts outside the CDR3, is DSGVTQTPKHLITATGQRVTLRCSPRSGDLSVYWYQQSLDQGLQFLIQYYNGEERAKGNILERFSAQQFPDLHSELNLSSLELGDSALYFCASSVSGTSGQETQYFGPGTRLLVL.

J is TRBJ2-7 and V is TRBV28; the match to TRBD2 covers 7 bases. The V segment lost 6 bases and the J segment 0 bases; nucleotides outside the gene matches: 5. The CDR3 covers 14 residues. Germline V gives CDR1 MDHEN, CDR2 SYDVKM. The CDR3 here is CASSAKRGSYEQYF. The CDR3 region has the DNA TGTGCCAGCAGCGCCAAGCGGGGCTCCTACGAGCAGTACTTC. Full variable domain (outside the CDR3, taken from reference TRBV28 and TRBJ2-7): DVKVTQSSRYLVKRTGEKVFLECVQDMDHENMFWYRQDPGLGLRLIYFSYDVKMKEKGDIPEGYSVSREKKERFSLILESASTNQTSMYLCASSAKRGSYEQYFGPGTRLTVT.

V usage is TRBV18 and J usage is TRBJ2-7, with D possibly being TRBD1 (7 bases). Germline CDR1 reads KGHSH; CDR2 reads LQKENI. Trimming stripped 6 bases from V and 2 bases from J, with 20 bases between. CDR3 length: 16 amino acids. CDR3 sequence: CASSSNRGGSTYEQYF. CDR3 DNA: TGTGCCAGCTCCTCAAACAGGGGAGGCTCGACCTACGAGCAGTACTTC.

J is TRBJ2-3 and V is TRBV5-1; TRBD1 matches 12 bases. The V and J ends lost 7 bases and 2 bases, in that order; junction bases with no gene match: 5. Germline assignment: CDR1 SGHRS and CDR2 YFSETQ. The CDR3 sequence is 15 residues long. This CDR3 reads CASSGQGANTDTQYF. CDR3 DNA: TGCGCCAGCTCGGGACAGGGGGCTAACACAGATACGCAGTATTTT.

The chain links TRBV10-3 to TRBJ2-5; 10 bases are a match to TRBD1. Germline loops: CDR1 ENHRY, CDR2 SYGVKD. V was clipped by 4 bases and J by 4 bases; unmatched bases: 0. CDR3 size: 13 residues. The CDR3 bases are TGTGCCATCAGTGGGGACAGGGGAGAGACCCAGTACTTC. Translation: CAISGDRGETQYF.

The chain combines TRBV11-2 with TRBJ2-6; possibly TRBD2 for D (5 bases). The germline gives CDR1 SGHAT, CDR2 FQNNGV. V was cut by 2 bases and J by 1 base, with 6 bases left in between. This CDR3 spans 15 amino acids. The CDR3, as DNA: TGTGCCAGCAGCTTAAGAGGGTCTGGGGCCAACGTCCTGACTTTC. This translates into CASSLRGSGANVLTF.

The rearrangement joins TRBV3-1 (or the pseudogene TRBV3-2) to TRBJ2-3; 12 bases fit TRBD2. With 1 base clipped from V and 8 bases from J, the junction kept 4 bases outside the gene matches. The germline V gene encodes CDR1 LGHDT and CDR2 YNNKEL (reference sequence). This CDR3 is built from 15 residues. CDR3 nucleotides: TGTGCCAGCAGCCAAGGACTAGCGGGAGAAGGTACGCAGTATTTT. Translating gives CASSQGLAGEGTQYF.

A word on this clone: Given a much more abundant clone one base away, this may be a read error. This sequence joins TRBV6-1 and TRBJ2-6; no firm D call. CDR3 size: 15 residues. CDR1 and CDR2 (germline): MNHNS, SASEGT. V shed 1 base and J shed 0 bases, with 4 bases lying between them. CDR3 in DNA: TGTGCCAGCAGTGAAGACAGCTCTGGGGCCAACGTCCTGACTTTC. The encoded protein is CASSEDSSGANVLTF.

The rearrangement uses TRBV5-4 and TRBJ2-2, with 15 bases fitting TRBD2. Germline V CDR1 and CDR2: SGHNT, YYREEE (reference sequence). The CDR3 length is 17 residues. After removal of 4 bases from V and 5 bases from J, the junction contained 6 bases not matched to a gene. The DNA for the CDR3 is TGTGCCAGCAGCCTGGGGACTAGCGGGAGGAGAACCGGGGAGCTGTTTTTT. It translates to CASSLGTSGRRTGELFF.

The chain links TRBV27 to TRBJ2-5; 9 bases match TRBD1. CDR1 is MNHEY, CDR2 SMNVEV, per germline (reference sequence). J was trimmed by 3 bases and V by 5 bases; bases with no gene match: 4. This CDR3 spans 14 amino acids. CDR3 loop: CASSPRTGEETQYF. The CDR3, as DNA: TGTGCCAGCAGTCCCAGGACAGGGGAAGAGACCCAGTACTTC.

The CDR3 DNA sequence: TGTGCCAGCAGCTTAGCGCTGGCAGGGACTGGAAACACCATATATTTT. Translating it yields CASSLALAGTGNTIYF. The V and J genes are TRBV7-2 and TRBJ1-3; D may be TRBD1 (5 bases). V gave up 0 bases and J gave up 2 bases, with 11 bases separating them. Germline-derived CDR1 and CDR2 are SGHTA and FQGNSA. The CDR3 spans 16 residues.

The V gene is TRBV9, the J gene TRBJ2-7; 7 bases agree with TRBD1. Trimming cost V 4 bases and J 4 bases; bases outside gene matches: 8. This CDR3 spans 14 amino acids. Germline loops: CDR1 SGDLS, CDR2 YYNGEE. CDR3 in amino acids: CASSPDRVPYEQYF. The CDR3 DNA sequence: TGTGCCAGCAGCCCCGACAGGGTACCGTACGAGCAGTACTTC.

The gene calls are TRBV7-9 and TRBJ2-1, with TRBD2 matching 7 bases. CDR3 size: 14 residues. After removal of 1 base from V and 7 bases from J, the junction contained 4 bases not matched to a gene. The germline gives CDR1 SEHNR, CDR2 FQNEAQ (reference sequence). CDR3 sequence: CASSLVASGNEQFF. CDR3 nucleotides: TGTGCCAGCAGCTTAGTGGCTAGCGGAAATGAGCAGTTCTTC.

The chain joins TRBV6-5 to TRBJ2-7; the D is unclear. Per germline, CDR1 MNHEY and CDR2 SVGAGI. V was shortened by 7 bases and J by 3 bases, with 16 bases between the two germline ends. The CDR3 runs 14 residues. Here the CDR3 DNA reads TGTGCCAGCAAAGGAGCCAAGGATCGCTACGAGCAGTACTTC. It yields the protein CASKGAKDRYEQYF.

J is TRBJ2-1 and V is TRBV11-3; TRBD2 agrees at 13 bases. Looked up from germline, CDR1 is SGHNT and CDR2 is YENEEA. With 0 bases clipped from V and 8 bases from J, the junction kept 7 bases outside the gene matches. This CDR3 has 17 amino acids. The CDR3 DNA sequence: TGTGCCAGCAGCTTAGAAGGCGGGACTAGCGGGACCGATGAGCAGTTCTTC. This codes for CASSLEGGTSGTDEQFF.

This clone was recorded a few times. Additional DNA sequences in this sample encode the identical CDR3. The gene calls are TRBV27 and TRBJ2-1; the D is unclear. The V end lost 5 bases, the J end lost 0 bases, and 11 bases lay between the germline ends. There are 15 residues in the CDR3. Germline V gene lookup returns CDR1 MNHEY and CDR2 SMNVEV (reference sequence). CDR3 sequence (DNA): TGTGCCAGCAGTGACTCGACGAGCTCCTACAATGAGCAGTTCTTC. This translates into CASSDSTSSYNEQFF.

This chain uses TRBV7-2 with TRBJ1-5; tentative D call: TRBD1 (6 bases). Germline loops: CDR1 SGHTA, CDR2 FQGNSA. The CDR3 covers 14 residues. V was trimmed by 8 bases and J by 6 bases, leaving 17 bases between them. CDR3 residues: CASGPPGAGQPQHF. The CDR3 DNA sequence: TGTGCCAGCGGACCCCCAGGGGCGGGTCAGCCCCAGCATTTT.

This clone was recorded at least ten times. This chain connects TRBV7-2 to TRBJ1-2; the D is unclear. With 5 bases removed from V and 2 bases from J, the gap between germline ends came to 12 bases. The CDR3 spans 14 residues. Germline V CDR1 and CDR2: SGHTA, FQGNSA. CDR3 DNA: TGTGCCAGCAGCCCGGCAGGCCTAAACTATGGCTACACCTTC. It encodes CASSPAGLNYGYTF.

The CDR3 DNA reads TGCGCCAGCAGCTTGCCGACTGGAGCGGGAGGAGAGACCCAGTACTTC. This gives the protein CASSLPTGAGGETQYF. The gene calls are TRBV5-1 and TRBJ2-5; 9 bases align to TRBD2. Germline V gene sequence: CDR1 SGHRS, CDR2 YFSETQ. The CDR3 has 16 residues. With 1 base clipped from V and 4 bases from J, the junction kept 8 bases outside the gene matches.

V gene TRBV3-1 (or the pseudogene TRBV3-2) combines with J gene TRBJ1-2; D is unresolved. The germline V gene encodes CDR1 LGHDT and CDR2 YNNKEL (reference sequence). This CDR3 has 14 amino acids. V lost 4 bases and J 4 bases, leaving 13 bases between the germline ends. The CDR3 DNA reads TGTGCCAGCAGCCCTTGGGGAGTGGGCTATGGCTACACCTTC. It yields the protein CASSPWGVGYGYTF.